The 24 T cell receptor beta chains below all came from one sample that was sequenced in a study of blood T cell repertoires in COVID-19. This table comes from immunoSEQ multiplex PCR, and its TCRdb copy is limited to in-frame clones, with some not included. The table has some 300,000 clones, 90% seen once. The sample consisted of peripheral blood. The receptors shown here come from a woman in her forties with COVID-19, enrolled during active disease.

This clone has just one count. The chain recombines TRBV7-2 with TRBJ1-1; D not resolved. Between the trimmed V and J ends, which lost 3 bases and 1 base, there was a span of 9 bases. The germline V gene encodes CDR1 SGHTA and CDR2 FQGNSA. This CDR3 spans 14 amino acids. This chain's CDR3 is CASSFQGGNTEAFF. The CDR3 DNA is TGTGCCAGCAGCTTCCAAGGAGGGAACACTGAAGCTTTCTTT. The full variable domain, with the rest looked up from reference TRBV7-2 and TRBJ1-1, is GAGVSQSPSNKVTEKGKDVELRCDPISGHTALYWYRQSLGQGLEFLIYFQGNSAPDKSGLPSDRFSAERTGGSVSTLTIQRTQQEDSAVYLCASSFQGGNTEAFFGQGTRLTVV.

This clone was observed many times. The chain links TRBV27 to TRBJ2-7; the D gene is possibly TRBD1 (5 bases). Deletions cut 2 bases from V and 3 bases from J, with 14 bases between. The CDR3 covers 15 residues. CDR1 and CDR2 from the germline V gene are MNHEY and SMNVEV (reference sequence). The DNA for the CDR3 is TGTGCCAGCAGTTTAGCACAGGATCCGTACTACGAGCAGTACTTC. Residues: CASSLAQDPYYEQYF.

This chain links TRBV5-4 with TRBJ1-2, with 10 bases aligning to TRBD1. Trimming cost V 4 bases and J 1 base; bases outside gene matches: 7. Germline values: CDR1 SGHNT, CDR2 YYREEE (reference sequence). The CDR3 loop spans 16 amino acids. In DNA, the CDR3 is TGTGCCAGCAGCCCGACAGGGGGCGGGGGTAACTATGGCTACACCTTC. Encoded protein: CASSPTGGGGNYGYTF.

To note about this clone: Distinct nucleotide sequences in the sample also encode this CDR3. CDR3 residues: CASSLQGGQPQHF. Here the CDR3 DNA reads TGTGCCAGCAGCTTACAGGGCGGACAGCCCCAGCATTTT. The V gene is TRBV7-2, the J gene TRBJ1-5; tentative D call: TRBD1 (5 bases). Trimming took off 2 bases at V and 7 bases at J, with 9 bases between the two ends. CDR1 and CDR2 (germline): SGHTA, FQGNSA. The CDR3 spans 13 residues.

The rearrangement joins TRBV6-5 to TRBJ1-4; a weak D match, TRBD1 (6 bases). Trimming left V 6 bases short and J 4 bases short, with 15 bases between. CDR1 is MNHEY and CDR2 is SVGAGI in the germline V gene. This CDR3 contains 15 residues. The CDR3 nucleotides read TGTGCCAGCAGCTACATCCAGGGGCTTAATGAAAAACTGTTTTTT. It is translated as CASSYIQGLNEKLFF.

The rearrangement joins TRBV29-1 to TRBJ2-7; no reliable D call. V lost 5 bases and J 3 bases, leaving 14 bases between the germline ends. This CDR3 comprises 13 residues. Per the germline V gene, CDR1 is SQVTM and CDR2 is ANQGSEA. The CDR3 is CSVYWAGYYEQYF. The CDR3 DNA follows: TGCAGCGTTTACTGGGCAGGTTACTACGAGCAGTACTTC.

The rearrangement uses TRBV5-6 and TRBJ1-4; D is uncertain. CDR1 and CDR2 (germline): SGHDT, YYEEEE. This CDR3 is 18 amino acids long. The V and J ends lost 1 base and 3 bases respectively, with 19 bases between them. CDR3 residues: CASSLWVRVAAANEKLFF. In DNA form, the CDR3 reads TGTGCCAGCAGCTTGTGGGTCCGGGTGGCAGCGGCTAATGAAAAACTGTTTTTT.

The V gene is TRBV6-5, the J gene TRBJ1-6, with D perhaps TRBD1 (5 bases). The CDR3 contains 12 residues. Germline CDR1 MNHEY, CDR2 SVGAGI. V was pared by 7 bases and J by 10 bases, with 11 bases between. The CDR3, as DNA: TGTGCCAGCACGGGCCGGGGGTCACCCCTCCACTTT. Translating it yields CASTGRGSPLHF.

This clone has a single count. The chain carries TRBV3-1 (or the pseudogene TRBV3-2) and TRBJ1-4; no clear D gene. Germline V gene data show CDR1 as LGHDT and CDR2 as YNNKEL (reference sequence). Deletions cut 4 bases from V and 7 bases from J, with 13 bases between. This CDR3 region has 14 residues. This CDR3 reads CASSPYLTGEKLFF. For the CDR3, the DNA is TGTGCCAGCAGCCCGTACCTTACTGGTGAAAAACTGTTTTTT.

The V gene is TRBV3-1 (or the pseudogene TRBV3-2), the J gene TRBJ1-2; 7 bases line up with TRBD1. V was clipped by 4 bases and J by 10 bases; unmatched bases: 12. The germline V gene encodes CDR1 LGHDT and CDR2 YNNKEL (reference sequence). CDR3 length: 14 residues. Here the CDR3 DNA reads TGTGCCAGCAGCCCCCGGGACAGAACCTCTTCCTACACCTTC. It encodes CASSPRDRTSSYTF.

This clone was counted only a few times. CDR3 in amino acids: CASSPRRGNTEAFF. The CDR3 DNA reads as TGTGCCAGCAGCCCTCGCAGAGGAAACACTGAAGCTTTCTTT. The rearrangement links TRBV7-2 to TRBJ1-1; D uncertain. CDR3 size: 14 residues. Trimming removed 5 bases at V and 2 bases at J, with 12 bases between. The germline gives CDR1 SGHTA, CDR2 FQGNSA. Full variable domain (remainder filled in from reference TRBV7-2 and TRBJ1-1): GAGVSQSPSNKVTEKGKDVELRCDPISGHTALYWYRQSLGQGLEFLIYFQGNSAPDKSGLPSDRFSAERTGGSVSTLTIQRTQQEDSAVYLCASSPRRGNTEAFFGQGTRLTVV.

The J gene is TRBJ2-7, the V gene TRBV6-2 or TRBV6-3; no reliable D call. Germline V gene data show CDR1 as MNHEY and CDR2 as SVGEGT. This CDR3 contains 12 residues. V shed 2 bases and J shed 2 bases, with 4 bases lying between them. The CDR3 DNA sequence: TGTGCCAGCAGTTACCCGGCCTACGAGCAGTACTTC. Its protein product is CASSYPAYEQYF.

The rearrangement joins TRBV6-6 to TRBJ2-7; D possibly corresponds to TRBD2 (5 bases). This CDR3 spans 13 amino acids. CDR1 is MNHNY and CDR2 is SVGAGI in the germline V gene (reference sequence). Trimming left V 7 bases short and J 1 base short, with 11 bases between. This CDR3 reads CASNRGQSYEQYF. The CDR3 DNA reads TGTGCCAGCAACCGAGGGCAATCCTACGAGCAGTACTTC.

Notes on this clone: The junction departs from germline at one end; a sequencing error may be responsible. The chain recombines TRBV4-1 with TRBJ1-2; 8 bases map to TRBD1. The germline V gene encodes CDR1 MGHRA and CDR2 YSYEKL. This CDR3 is 17 amino acids long. CDR3 coding DNA: TGCGCCAGCAGCTCACAAATAAATCAGGGGGCTAAATATGGCTACACCTTC. Amino acid sequence: CASSSQINQGAKYGYTF.

The chain carries TRBV27 and TRBJ1-6; D perhaps matches TRBD1 (5 bases). The V end lost 4 bases, the J end lost 6 bases, and 10 bases lay between the germline ends. The CDR3 consists of 14 residues. Germline values: CDR1 MNHEY, CDR2 SMNVEV (reference sequence). The CDR3 DNA reads TGTGCCAGCAGTTCAAGGGGCCCTAATTCACCCCTCCACTTT. Translating gives CASSSRGPNSPLHF.

For the CDR3, the DNA is TGTGCCAGCAGCTTACGCGCAGGTCAACCCTACGAGCAGTACTTC. This translates into CASSLRAGQPYEQYF. The V gene is TRBV7-3, the J gene TRBJ2-7; no reliable D call. Germline loops: CDR1 SGHTA, CDR2 FQGTGA. This CDR3 has 15 amino acids. V was clipped by 2 bases and J by 2 bases, with 13 bases between them.

This sequence joins TRBV28 and TRBJ2-6; weak D call: TRBD1 (6 bases). Deletions cut 3 bases from V and 2 bases from J, with 14 bases between. The germline V gene encodes CDR1 MDHEN and CDR2 SYDVKM. This CDR3 is 17 amino acids long. CDR3 loop: CASSFRQGQAGANVLTF. As DNA, the CDR3 is TGTGCCAGCAGTTTTCGGCAGGGGCAAGCTGGGGCCAACGTCCTGACTTTC.

With respect to this clone: Other DNA variants within this sample encode the same CDR3. The V and J genes are TRBV20-1 and TRBJ2-3, with 9 bases matching TRBD2. The CDR3 runs 19 residues. Germline CDR1 is DFQATT and CDR2 is SNEGSKA (reference sequence). The junction had 16 bases not matched to a gene; V was cut back by 3 bases and J by 0 bases. As DNA, the CDR3 is TGCAGTGCTAGTTGGGTCGGCGGGAGGGCATCAGGGAGCACAGATACGCAGTATTTT. This codes for CSASWVGGRASGSTDTQYF.

The chain is built from TRBV30 and TRBJ2-7, with 7 bases identical to TRBD2. The CDR3 length is 14 residues. Germline V gene data show CDR1 as GTSNPN and CDR2 as SVGIG (reference sequence). Trimming at V came to 3 bases and at J to 6 bases, leaving 11 bases not matched to a gene. CDR3 sequence (DNA): TGTGCCTGGAGGGGGTCGGGGGGAAGGCGCGAGCAGTACTTC. Its protein product is CAWRGSGGRREQYF.

The chain recombines TRBV7-2 with TRBJ1-6; 8 positions match TRBD1. Germline-derived CDR1 and CDR2 are SGHTA and FQGNSA. V gave up 5 bases and J gave up 2 bases; unmatched junction bases: 5. This CDR3 spans 16 amino acids. The CDR3 sequence: CASSPRTGPYNSPLHF. CDR3 sequence (DNA): TGTGCCAGCAGCCCTAGGACAGGGCCCTATAATTCACCCCTCCACTTT.

This chain joins TRBV11-2 and TRBJ2-7, with 7 bases lining up with TRBD2. The CDR3 totals 17 residues. The germline V gene encodes CDR1 SGHAT and CDR2 FQNNGV. Losses at the gene ends were 4 bases for V and 6 bases for J; bases not matched to a gene: 18. The CDR3 DNA reads TGTGCCAGCAGCTCCCCCTCGTTTGGGGGGGATCGTCGCGAGCAGTACTTC. Its translation: CASSSPSFGGDRREQYF.

DNA for the CDR3: TGTGCCAGCAGTTTTATCGGGACAGGGAATGAAAAACTGTTTTTT. This codes for CASSFIGTGNEKLFF. The J gene is TRBJ1-4, the V gene TRBV28; 9 bases line up with TRBD1. The germline CDR1 and CDR2 sequences are MDHEN and SYDVKM. The CDR3 consists of 15 residues. Trimming cost V 3 bases and J 5 bases; bases outside gene matches: 4.

V usage is TRBV10-2 and J usage is TRBJ2-2; D is unresolved. The CDR3 has 16 residues. Germline CDR1 is WSHSY and CDR2 is SAAADI. Between the trimmed V and J ends, which lost 1 base and 0 bases, there was a span of 9 bases. CDR3 coding DNA: TGCGCCAGCAGTGAGTGGGTCGGGTCGAACACCGGGGAGCTGTTTTTT. Its translation: CASSEWVGSNTGELFF.

The rearrangement joins TRBV2 to TRBJ2-5; TRBD2 might be the D (6 bases). The CDR3 loop spans 16 amino acids. Germline V gives CDR1 SNHLY, CDR2 FYNNEI. V lost 8 bases to trimming and J lost 7 bases, with 26 bases between them. The CDR3 sequence is CASGRDLSPAVGTQYF. CDR3 bases: TGTGCCAGCGGAAGGGACTTGTCGCCTGCTGTGGGGACCCAGTACTTC.